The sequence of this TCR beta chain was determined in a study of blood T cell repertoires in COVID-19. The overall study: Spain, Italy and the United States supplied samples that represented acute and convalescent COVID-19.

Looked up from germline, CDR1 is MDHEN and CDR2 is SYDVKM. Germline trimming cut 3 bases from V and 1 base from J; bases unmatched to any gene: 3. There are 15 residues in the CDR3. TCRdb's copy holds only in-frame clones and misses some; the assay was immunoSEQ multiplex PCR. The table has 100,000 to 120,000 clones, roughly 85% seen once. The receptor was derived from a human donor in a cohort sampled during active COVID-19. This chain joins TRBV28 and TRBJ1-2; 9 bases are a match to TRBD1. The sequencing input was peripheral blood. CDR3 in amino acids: CASSLGQGRNYGYTF. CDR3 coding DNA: TGTGCCAGCAGTTTGGGACAGGGTCGTAACTATGGCTACACCTTC.